This TCR beta chain appears in the sequencing data of a study of control samples from healthy donors and cancer patients. The V gene lost 3 bases and the J gene lost 0 bases, with 13 bases spanning the gap. There are 16 residues in the CDR3. Germline CDR1 SGHNT, CDR2 YYREEE (reference sequence). Using immunoSEQ multiplex PCR, the repertoire was profiled, and TCRdb retains in-frame clones only, with some absent. The table lists 150,000 to 200,000 clones, about 90% of them singletons. The J gene is TRBJ2-1, the V gene TRBV5-4, with D perhaps assigned TRBD1 or TRBD2 (5 bases each). This clonotype was sampled from a woman aged 30 to 39 in good health. Sequencing used blood. In nucleotides, the CDR3 is TGTGCCAGCAGCTCCTTTTCGAGGGGCTCCTACAATGAGCAGTTCTTC. It codes for CASSSFSRGSYNEQFF.